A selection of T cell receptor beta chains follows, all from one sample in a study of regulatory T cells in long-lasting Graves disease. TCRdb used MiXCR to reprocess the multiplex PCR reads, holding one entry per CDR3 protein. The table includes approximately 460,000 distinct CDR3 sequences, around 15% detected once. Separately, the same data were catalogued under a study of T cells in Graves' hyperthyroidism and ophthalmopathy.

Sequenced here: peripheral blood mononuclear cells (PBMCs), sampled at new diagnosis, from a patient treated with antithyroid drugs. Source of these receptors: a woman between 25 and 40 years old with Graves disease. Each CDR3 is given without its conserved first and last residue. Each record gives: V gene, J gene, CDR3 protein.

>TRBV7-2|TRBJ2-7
ASSLGGTEYEQY
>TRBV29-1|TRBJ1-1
SALVWYVMNTEAF
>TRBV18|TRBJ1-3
ASSPSGGISGNTIY
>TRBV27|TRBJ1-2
ASSLGARTGYGYT
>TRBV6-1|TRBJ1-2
ASTQPSRLRANYGYT
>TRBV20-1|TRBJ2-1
SARGETSGLSYNEQF
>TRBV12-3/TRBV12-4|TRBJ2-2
ASSDLLAGSANTGELF
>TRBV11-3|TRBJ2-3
ASSPSNQGSQY
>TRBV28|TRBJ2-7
ASSLKVTGKIYEQY
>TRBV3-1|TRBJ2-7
ASSPPNSGEYYEQY
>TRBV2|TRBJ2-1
ASTPWGDEQF
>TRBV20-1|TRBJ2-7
SASVTSYEQY
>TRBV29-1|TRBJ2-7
SGTGAVNEQY
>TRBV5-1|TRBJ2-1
ASSLAIGANEQF
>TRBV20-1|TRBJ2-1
SARDWSGESYNEQF
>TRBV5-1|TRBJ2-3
ASSPGTRASTDTQY
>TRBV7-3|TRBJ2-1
ASSLGTGQQF
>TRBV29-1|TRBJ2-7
SVGTVYEQY
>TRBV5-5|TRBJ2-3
ASLRDTWSTDTQY
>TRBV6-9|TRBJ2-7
ASSYRDQPYEQY
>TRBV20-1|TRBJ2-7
SASHRGSYEQY
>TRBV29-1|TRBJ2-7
SVEDRPYEQY
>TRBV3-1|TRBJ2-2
ASSQGRAGRGELF
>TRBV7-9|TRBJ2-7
ASSYPGQGYEQY
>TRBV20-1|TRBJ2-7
SVAGGIVEQY
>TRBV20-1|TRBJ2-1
SALRAGGDNEQF
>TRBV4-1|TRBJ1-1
ASSQASSGTPEAS
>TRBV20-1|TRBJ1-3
SARVQGSVSGNTIY
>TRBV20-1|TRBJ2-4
SAPPGGVGNIQY
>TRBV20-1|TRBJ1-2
SARDRTGGKYGYT
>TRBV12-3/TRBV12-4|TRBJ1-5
ASSWRGPGSNQPQH
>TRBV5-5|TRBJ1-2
ASSLASGQGHGYT
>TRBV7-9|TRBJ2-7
ASSFPERGYEQY